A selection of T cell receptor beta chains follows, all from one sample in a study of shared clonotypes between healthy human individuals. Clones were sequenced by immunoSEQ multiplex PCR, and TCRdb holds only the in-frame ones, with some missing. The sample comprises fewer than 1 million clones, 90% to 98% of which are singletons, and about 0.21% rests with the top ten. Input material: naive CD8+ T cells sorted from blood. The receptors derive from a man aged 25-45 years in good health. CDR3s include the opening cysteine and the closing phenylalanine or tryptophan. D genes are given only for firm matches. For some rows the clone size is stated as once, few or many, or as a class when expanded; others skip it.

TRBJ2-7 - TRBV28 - TGTGCCAGCAGTTTGGGCTTCGTTGCCGAGCAGTACTTC CASSLGFVAEQYF
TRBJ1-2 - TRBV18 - TGTGCCAGCTCACCACCCGGAAGGCCCGTTAACTATGGCTACACCTTC CASSPPGRPVNYGYTF
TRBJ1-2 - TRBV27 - TGTGCCAGCAGTTTACAGGGCTATGGCTACACCTTC CASSLQGYGYTF
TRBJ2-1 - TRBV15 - TGTGCCACCAGCAGAGTAGTTGGAATCTGGCAGTTCTTC CATSRVVGIWQFF
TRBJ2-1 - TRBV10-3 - TGTGCCATCAGCGAGGGGGCGGGAGTCTATGAGCAGTTCTTC CAISEGAGVYEQFF
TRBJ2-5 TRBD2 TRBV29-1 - TGCAGCGTTGAAGGACTAGCGGGACGGGAGACCCAGTACTTC CSVEGLAGRETQYF
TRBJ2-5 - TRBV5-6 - TGTGCCAGCAGCTTGGCCGACAGACAAGAGACCCAGTACTTC CASSLADRQETQYF
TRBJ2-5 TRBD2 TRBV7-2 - TGTGCCAGCAGCTTACCCGGGGGGTGGGAGACCCAGTACTTC CASSLPGGWETQYF
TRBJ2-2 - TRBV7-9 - TGTGCCAGGAGGGGGGAAACCGGGGAGCTGTTTTTT CARRGETGELFF
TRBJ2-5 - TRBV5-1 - TGCGCCAGCAGTCCTGCTCTATCTTTGGAGACCCAGTACTTC CASSPALSLETQYF
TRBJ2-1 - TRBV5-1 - TGCGCCAGCAGCTTGGACCGATCCAATGAGCAGTTCTTC CASSLDRSNEQFF
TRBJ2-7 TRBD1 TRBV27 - TGTGCCAGCAGTGTACAGGGGTTGTCCTACGAGCAGTACTTC CASSVQGLSYEQYF
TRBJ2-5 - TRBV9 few TGTGCCAGCAGCCTCCAAGAGACCCAGTACTTC CASSLQETQYF
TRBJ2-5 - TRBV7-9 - TGTGCCAGCAGGTTCGAGGGGACCCAGTACTTC CASRFEGTQYF
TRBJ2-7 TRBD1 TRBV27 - TGTGCCAGCGGTCCGAGAACAGGGGGCGGATACGAGCAGTACTTC CASGPRTGGGYEQYF
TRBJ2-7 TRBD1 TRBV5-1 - TGCGCCAGCAGCTACGGGACAGACCCGGAGCAGTACTTC CASSYGTDPEQYF
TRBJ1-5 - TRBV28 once TGTGCCAGCAGTTCTACAGGGAGAGGTCAGCCCCAGCATTTT CASSSTGRGQPQHF
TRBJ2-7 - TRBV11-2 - TGTGCCAGCAGCTTAGTGGACCGCTCCTACGAGCAGTACTTC CASSLVDRSYEQYF
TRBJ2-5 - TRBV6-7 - TGTGCCAGCACGCGCATGGACCTCCAAGAGACCCAGTACTTC CASTRMDLQETQYF
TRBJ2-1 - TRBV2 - TGTGCCAGCCTGGACAGTCTACTTAATGAGCAGTTCTTC CASLDSLLNEQFF
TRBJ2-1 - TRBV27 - TGTGCCAGCAGTTTAGGAGGGGGCCCAAGCTCCTACAATGAGCAGTTCTTC CASSLGGGPSSYNEQFF
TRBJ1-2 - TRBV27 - TGTGCCAGCAGTTCCTACAGGTCTAACTATGGCTACACCTTC CASSSYRSNYGYTF
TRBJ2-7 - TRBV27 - TGTGCCAGCAGCCCCCCAGGGGCGCTCCACGAGCAGTACTTC CASSPPGALHEQYF
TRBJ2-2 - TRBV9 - TGTGCCAGCAGCGCCGGGATCACCGGGGAGCTGTTTTTT CASSAGITGELFF
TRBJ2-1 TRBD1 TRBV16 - TGTGCCAGCAGCCAATTTGGACAGGGGCCTTCAGATGAGCAGTTCTTC CASSQFGQGPSDEQFF
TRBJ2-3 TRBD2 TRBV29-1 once TGCAGCGTTGAACAGACTAGCGGGACCACAGATACGCAGTATTTT CSVEQTSGTTDTQYF
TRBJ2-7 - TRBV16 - TGTGCCAGCAGCCAATCCGGACAAATTCTAGCCTACGAGCAGTACTTC CASSQSGQILAYEQYF
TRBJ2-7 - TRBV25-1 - TGTGCCAGCAGTGAATACGGCAGGCAACTTTGGGAGCAGTACTTC CASSEYGRQLWEQYF
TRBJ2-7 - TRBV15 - TGTGCCACCAGCAGATTTTCCGAAAGGTCGGAAAACGAGCAGTACTTC CATSRFSERSENEQYF
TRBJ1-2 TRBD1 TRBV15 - TGTGCCACCAGCACCGGACAGGGGGACTATGGCTACACCTTC CATSTGQGDYGYTF
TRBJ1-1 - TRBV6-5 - TGTGCCAGCACTCTAGGACCTAGCACTGAAGCTTTCTTT CASTLGPSTEAFF
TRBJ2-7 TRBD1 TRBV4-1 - TGCGCCAGCAGCCAAGATACGGGACAGACGCCTCTCGAGCAGTACTTC CASSQDTGQTPLEQYF
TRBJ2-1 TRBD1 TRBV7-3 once TGTGCCAGCAGCTTAACGACAGGGGGTTCTGGCGATGAGCAGTTCTTC CASSLTTGGSGDEQFF
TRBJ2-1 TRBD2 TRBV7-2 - TGTGCCAGCAGCACACTAGCGGGAGATTTCTATGAGCAGTTCTTC CASSTLAGDFYEQFF
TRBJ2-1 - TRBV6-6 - TGTGCCAGCAGTTATGAGGGATTCGGGAACAATGAGCAGTTCTTC CASSYEGFGNNEQFF
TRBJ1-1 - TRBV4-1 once TGCGCCAGCAGCCCCGTAGGCCTGAACACTGAAGCTTTCTTT CASSPVGLNTEAFF
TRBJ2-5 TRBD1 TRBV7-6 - TGTGCCAGCAGCTTAGCAGTAGGGGACAGGGGGCCCGGGACCCAGTACTTC CASSLAVGDRGPGTQYF
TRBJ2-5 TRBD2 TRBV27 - TGTGCCAGCAGACCGGGACTAGCTGGTTGGGAGACCCAGTACTTC CASRPGLAGWETQYF
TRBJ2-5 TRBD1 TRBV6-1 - TGTGCCAGCACCGGGACAGGGCGAGAGACCCAGTACTTC CASTGTGRETQYF
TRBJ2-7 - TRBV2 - TGTGCCAGCAGTGAGGGGCCAGCAGTCGACTACGAGCAGTACTTC CASSEGPAVDYEQYF
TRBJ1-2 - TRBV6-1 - TGTGCCAGCATTACCCTGGGGGGCGGTGCCTATGGCTACACCTTC CASITLGGGAYGYTF
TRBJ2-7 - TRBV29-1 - TGCAGCGTTGAGAAGTCGGACGACCTTTCCTACGAGCAGTACTTC CSVEKSDDLSYEQYF
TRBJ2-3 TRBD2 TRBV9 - TGTGCCAGCAGCGCTTCCGGGACTAGCGGCCGGGGCACCGATACGCAGTATTTT CASSASGTSGRGTDTQYF
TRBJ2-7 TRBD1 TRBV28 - TGTGCCAGCAGTAACCCCGGGACAGGTACCCACGAGCAGTACTTC CASSNPGTGTHEQYF
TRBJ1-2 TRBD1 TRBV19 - TGTGCCAGTAGTTCCCCCGAAGGACAGGGGGCTCAGGGCTATGGCTACACCTTC CASSSPEGQGAQGYGYTF
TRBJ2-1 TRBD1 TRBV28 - TGTGCCAGCAGTTTATCGAGCGCGGACAGGTACAATGAGCAGTTCTTC CASSLSSADRYNEQFF
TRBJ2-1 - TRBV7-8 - TGTGCCACCACTCCCACCCCGAGTGAGCAGTTCTTC CATTPTPSEQFF
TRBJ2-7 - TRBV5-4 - TGTGCCAGCAGCCTGTTCGTGCGGGGCTCCTACGAGCAGTACTTC CASSLFVRGSYEQYF
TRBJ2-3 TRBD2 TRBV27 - TGTGCCAGCAGTCCCGAGACTAGCGGCACAGATACGCAGTATTTT CASSPETSGTDTQYF
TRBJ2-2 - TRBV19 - TGTGCCAGTACCCCATTCTACACCGGGGAGCTGTTTTTT CASTPFYTGELFF
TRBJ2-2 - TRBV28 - TGTGCCAGCAGTTTCGTGGGATCTAACACCGGGGAGCTGTTTTTT CASSFVGSNTGELFF
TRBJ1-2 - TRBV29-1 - TGCAGCGTTGAAGTACGTCAGGGCTACACCTTC CSVEVRQGYTF